These T cell receptor beta chains were read from a single sample in a study of cytomegalovirus exposure and HLA in healthy donors. Profiled with immunoSEQ multiplex PCR; TCRdb holds only in-frame clones, not every one. The sample lists about 150,000 clones, less than 90% occurring once. The specimen sequenced was PBMCs. These receptors all come from a man aged 18 to 35 in good health and CMV-seropositive. Each CDR3 is given with its conserved first and last residue. The D gene is left open where the match is weak. Size is omitted from some rows. Given values are once, few, many or a class for expanded clones.

13	TRBV7-2	NA	TRBJ1-5	NA	CASSFESNQPQHF	TGTGCCAGCAGCTTTGAGAGCAATCAGCCCCAGCATTTT
16	TRBV7-2	few	TRBJ1-1	NA	CASSPGLGTPNTEAFF	TGTGCCAGCAGCCCAGGACTCGGGACACCGAACACTGAAGCTTTCTTT
15	TRBV19	NA	TRBJ1-1	TRBD1	CASSHRGTANTEAFF	TGTGCCAGTAGTCACCGGGGGACAGCGAACACTGAAGCTTTCTTT
15	TRBV25-1	NA	TRBJ2-2	NA	CASSLAGLGTGELFF	TGTGCCAGCAGTCTCGCAGGGCTGGGCACCGGGGAGCTGTTTTTT
15	TRBV5-1	NA	TRBJ2-3	NA	CASSLARTGTDTQYF	TGCGCCAGCAGCTTGGCCCGGACTGGGACAGATACGCAGTATTTT
12	TRBV29-1	NA	TRBJ2-7	TRBD2	CSVTSGTYEQYF	TGCAGCGTTACTAGCGGAACCTACGAGCAGTACTTC
13	TRBV13	NA	TRBJ1-3	NA	CASMGGNGNTIYF	TGTGCCAGCATGGGGGGAAATGGAAACACCATATATTTT
13	TRBV15	NA	TRBJ1-4	NA	CATLGQLNEKLFF	TGTGCCACCCTTGGACAGCTTAATGAAAAACTGTTTTTT
11	TRBV5-1	NA	TRBJ2-2	NA	CASGGTGELFF	TGCGCCAGCGGGGGGACCGGGGAGCTGTTTTTT
16	TRBV7-2	NA	TRBJ2-4	TRBD2	CASSLGPDSGKYIQYF	TGTGCCAGCAGCTTAGGACCCGATAGCGGGAAGTACATTCAGTACTTC
14	TRBV7-3	NA	TRBJ1-2	NA	CASSLGGSSYGYTF	TGTGCCAGCAGCTTAGGTGGATCTAGCTATGGCTACACCTTC
16	TRBV7-6	NA	TRBJ2-1	NA	CASSLGIGGTYNEQFF	TGTGCCAGCAGCTTAGGTATCGGCGGCACCTACAATGAGCAGTTCTTC
13	TRBV5-1	NA	TRBJ1-1	NA	CASSFNQGAEAFF	TGCGCCAGCAGCTTTAATCAAGGGGCTGAAGCTTTCTTT
11	TRBV18	NA	TRBJ2-5	NA	CASSRQETQYF	TGTGCCAGCTCTCGCCAAGAGACCCAGTACTTC
15	TRBV7-3	NA	TRBJ2-3	TRBD2	CASSPSGGSTDTQYF	TGTGCCAGCAGCCCTAGCGGGGGTAGCACAGATACGCAGTATTTT
13	TRBV27	NA	TRBJ2-7	NA	CASSLVSRDEQYF	TGTGCCAGCAGTTTAGTAAGTCGAGACGAGCAGTACTTC
13	TRBV5-1	NA	TRBJ2-7	TRBD1	CASSWDSSYEQYF	TGCGCCAGCAGCTGGGACAGCAGCTACGAGCAGTACTTC
17	TRBV19	NA	TRBJ1-5	TRBD1	CASSIVGGTGRNQPQHF	TGTGCCAGTAGTATAGTGGGCGGGACAGGGAGGAATCAGCCCCAGCATTTT
15	TRBV4-3	NA	TRBJ1-1	TRBD1	CASSQDSEGARGAFF	TGCGCCAGCAGCCAAGATTCGGAGGGGGCGCGAGGAGCTTTCTTT
15	TRBV9	NA	TRBJ2-7	NA	CASSVDWGGRSEQYF	TGTGCCAGCAGCGTAGATTGGGGGGGGCGAAGCGAGCAGTACTTC
15	TRBV9	NA	TRBJ2-1	TRBD2	CASSLTSGAYNEQFF	TGTGCCAGCAGCCTGACTAGCGGGGCCTACAATGAGCAGTTCTTC
13	TRBV10-3	NA	TRBJ2-2	NA	CAISVSGTGELFF	TGTGCCATCAGTGTATCGGGGACCGGGGAGCTGTTTTTT